This T cell receptor (beta chain) was profiled in a study of cytomegalovirus exposure and HLA in healthy donors. This CDR3 has 17 amino acids. With V trimmed by 5 bases and J by 0 bases, 10 bases remained unmatched. CDR1 SGHTA and CDR2 FQGNSA come from the germline V gene. The PCR was carried out with 60 Vbeta primers and 13 Jbeta primers. Some clones are missing from TCRdb's copy, which holds only in-frame ones; the method was immunoSEQ multiplex PCR. The table shows about 140,000 clones, with about 71% occurring only once. The chain combines TRBV7-2 with TRBJ2-1; 7 nucleotides align to TRBD1. The receptor was isolated from a woman aged 60 to 75 in good health and CMV-seropositive. The sample comprised PBMCs. The CDR3 protein is CASSPRQGRSSYNEQFF. CDR3 nucleotides: TGTGCCAGCAGCCCCCGACAGGGAAGGAGCTCCTACAATGAGCAGTTCTTC.